This entry lists 23 T cell receptor beta chains sequenced from one sample in a study of identical twins. TCRdb recomputed calls from the 5' RACE reads with MiXCR, one row per CDR3 protein. Found here are approximately 260,000 distinct CDR3 sequences, more than 13% of them singletons; the top ten hold 8.8%. The source material was memory (CD45RO+) T cells sorted from blood. These TCRs come from a woman aged 18 to 35 in good health.

This rearrangement joins TRBV5-1 to TRBJ2-1; no definite D call. CDR1 SGHRS and CDR2 YFSETQ come from the germline V gene. V lost 0 bases and J 2 bases, leaving 9 bases between the germline ends. This CDR3 comprises 15 residues. The CDR3 nucleotides read TGCGCCAGCAGCTTGGAGGGTTACCCCTACAATGAGCAGTTCTTC. It codes for CASSLEGYPYNEQFF.

This clonotype turned up a few times. The rearrangement uses TRBV11-2 and TRBJ2-7; 8 bases are a match to TRBD2. This CDR3 comprises 15 residues. V was pared by 1 base and J by 5 bases, with 7 bases of the junction left unmatched. Germline V gene sequence: CDR1 SGHAT, CDR2 FQNNGV. This CDR3 reads CASSLVSRLANEQYF. For the CDR3, the DNA is TGTGCCAGCAGCTTAGTTTCGCGACTAGCGAACGAGCAGTACTTC.

This clonotype was recorded a few times. The chain employs TRBV5-5 and TRBJ1-2, with D perhaps TRBD1 (5 bases). Deletions cut 1 base from V and 8 bases from J, with 21 bases between. The CDR3 sequence is 16 residues long. Per the germline V gene, CDR1 is SGHKS and CDR2 is YYEKEE (reference sequence). The CDR3 nucleotides read TGTGCCAGCAGCTTGTGGGACGCCCAGGGAGGGCAGGGCTACACCTTC. This sequence encodes CASSLWDAQGGQGYTF.

The chain links TRBV7-2 to TRBJ2-7; D gene uncertain. CDR1 SGHTA and CDR2 FQGNSA come from the germline V gene. The CDR3 totals 14 residues. The V end lost 3 bases, the J end lost 2 bases, and 11 bases lay between the germline ends. CDR3 in DNA: TGTGCCAGCAGCTTTACCGGGCCTCCCTACGAGCAGTACTTC. It codes for CASSFTGPPYEQYF.

CDR3 DNA: TGCAGTGCTAGCGACAGGGGCGATCAGCCCCAGCATTTT. Protein: CSASDRGDQPQHF. The chain joins TRBV20-1 to TRBJ1-5; 8 nucleotides line up with TRBD1. The germline V gene encodes CDR1 DFQATT and CDR2 SNEGSKA (reference sequence). There are 13 residues in the CDR3. Trimming at V came to 3 bases and at J to 5 bases, leaving 3 bases not matched to a gene.

This clonotype has more than one count but fewer than ten. This rearrangement joins TRBV4-2 to TRBJ1-1; no firm D call. Trimming shortened V by 3 bases and J by 2 bases, and 13 bases separated the two germline ends. The CDR3 extends over 15 amino acids. The germline V gene has CDR1 LGHNA and CDR2 YNFKEQ. The CDR3 DNA reads TGTGCCAGCAGCCAGGGTGGCCAGTTAAACACTGAAGCTTTCTTT. This translates into CASSQGGQLNTEAFF.

This clonotype came up a few times. The rearrangement links TRBV11-2 to TRBJ2-1; D is ambiguous. The germline CDR1 and CDR2 sequences are SGHAT and FQNNGV. V lost 3 bases and J 6 bases, leaving 9 bases between the germline ends. The CDR3 is 13 amino acids. CDR3 loop: CASSFIGLNEQFF. In DNA, the CDR3 is TGTGCCAGCAGCTTTATTGGGCTCAATGAGCAGTTCTTC.

As for this clonotype: At one end, the junction sequence differs from germline, possibly due to a read error. The V call is TRBV12-3 or TRBV12-4, the J call TRBJ2-4, with D perhaps assigned TRBD1 or TRBD2 (6 bases each). The CDR3 spans 18 residues. CDR3 bases: TGTGCCATCAGTTTAATCGGGGGCCAGGGTCGAGGTAAAAACATTCAGTACTTC. It is translated as CAISLIGGQGRGKNIQYF.

This clonotype was counted between two and nine times. This rearrangement joins TRBV29-1 to TRBJ2-1; tentative D call: TRBD2 (5 bases). This CDR3 region has 12 residues. The germline gives CDR1 SQVTM, CDR2 ANQGSEA. Trimming removed 7 bases from V and 5 bases from J, with 12 bases in between. The CDR3 DNA follows: TGCAGCGGAGGACTTCCAAACAATGAGCAGTTCTTC. Its translation is CSGGLPNNEQFF.

This chain links TRBV7-8 with TRBJ2-7; possibly TRBD2 for D (6 bases). Trimming took 1 base from V and 8 from J, leaving 18 bases between them. The CDR3 totals 15 residues. Germline V gives CDR1 SGHVS, CDR2 FQNEAQ. The CDR3 nucleotides are TGTGCCAGCAGCTTAGAGGCTCTAGCGAACGGGAAGCAGTACTTC. Residues: CASSLEALANGKQYF.

This clonotype was seen a few times. The genes are TRBV20-1 and TRBJ2-1; 8 bases map to TRBD2. CDR1 is DFQATT and CDR2 is SNEGSKA in the germline V gene (reference sequence). This CDR3 comprises 14 residues. With V trimmed by 6 bases and J by 4 bases, 8 bases remained unmatched. The CDR3 sequence is CSAPRSGGYNEQFF. The CDR3 coding sequence is TGCAGTGCCCCGAGGAGCGGGGGATACAATGAGCAGTTCTTC.

This clonotype has only a few counts. The chain is built from TRBV4-3 and TRBJ1-2; TRBD1 matches 8 bases. The CDR3 loop spans 15 amino acids. The germline gives CDR1 LGHNA, CDR2 YSLEER. Trimming cost V 1 base and J 8 bases; bases outside gene matches: 9. The CDR3 spells CASSQALGQVGGYTF. DNA of the CDR3: TGCGCCAGCAGCCAAGCGTTGGGACAGGTGGGAGGCTACACCTTC.

The V gene is TRBV20-1, the J gene TRBJ2-3; TRBD2 matches 9 bases. The CDR3 contains 15 residues. J was trimmed by 1 base and V by 5 bases; bases with no gene match: 7. The V gene's germline CDR1 is DFQATT and CDR2 SNEGSKA (reference sequence). CDR3 nucleotide sequence: TGCAGTGCTCCTTCGAGGACTAGCGGCACAGATACGCAGTATTTT. This sequence encodes CSAPSRTSGTDTQYF.

The rearrangement uses TRBV2 and TRBJ1-2; 7 bases align to TRBD1. CDR1 is SNHLY, CDR2 FYNNEI, per germline. J lost 2 bases, V lost 10 bases, and 10 bases had no gene match. This CDR3 has 14 residues. The CDR3 loop is CATSDRVANYGYTF. For the CDR3, the DNA is TGTGCCACATCCGACAGGGTAGCAAACTATGGCTACACCTTC.

This clonotype was seen just once. The chain uses TRBV20-1 and TRBJ2-5; unclear D gene. This CDR3 region has 12 residues. Germline V CDR1 and CDR2: DFQATT, SNEGSKA (reference sequence). Trimming removed 5 bases at V and 1 base at J, with 8 bases between. CDR3 sequence (DNA): TGCAGTGCTCCCTTCTCCCAAGAGACCCAGTACTTC. This gives the protein CSAPFSQETQYF.

This chain links TRBV9 with TRBJ1-6; 10 bases are shared with TRBD1. The V gene end was trimmed by 3 bases and the J gene end by 9 bases; junction bases not matched to a gene: 6. The CDR3 length is 15 residues. Germline lookup yields CDR1 SGDLS and CDR2 YYNGEE. As DNA, the CDR3 is TGTGCCAGCAGCGGGACAGGGGGTAGGGGTTCACCCCTCCACTTT. Translating gives CASSGTGGRGSPLHF.

The chain combines TRBV10-1 with TRBJ1-5, with no clear D. The CDR3 is 13 amino acids. V was trimmed by 3 bases and J by 7 bases, leaving 10 bases between them. Looked up from germline, CDR1 is WNHNN and CDR2 is SYGVQD (reference sequence). The CDR3 coding sequence is TGCGCCAGCAGTGATTCTCTTGGACAGCCCCAGCATTTT. Amino acid sequence: CASSDSLGQPQHF.

The chain is built from TRBV11-2 and TRBJ2-7; 7 bases line up with TRBD2. The CDR3 has 18 amino acids. CDR1 SGHAT and CDR2 FQNNGV come from the germline V gene. Losses at the gene ends were 4 bases for V and 0 bases for J; bases not matched to a gene: 15. CDR3 residues: CASSSTGGGSRRSYEQYF. The DNA for the CDR3 is TGTGCCAGCAGCTCGACCGGGGGAGGGAGCCGCCGCTCCTACGAGCAGTACTTC.

V usage is TRBV7-2 and J usage is TRBJ2-1; 10 bases map to TRBD1. J lost 5 bases, V lost 6 bases, and 7 bases had no gene match. Germline V gene sequence: CDR1 SGHTA, CDR2 FQGNSA. The CDR3 runs 15 residues. In DNA, the CDR3 is TGTGCCAGCAGATATCCCGGGACAGGGGACAATGAGCAGTTCTTC. This encodes CASRYPGTGDNEQFF.

There are a few counts of this clonotype. The V gene is TRBV10-3, the J gene TRBJ2-7; TRBD1 might be the D (6 bases). This CDR3 is built from 14 residues. Looked up from germline, CDR1 is ENHRY and CDR2 is SYGVKD. V was trimmed by 6 bases and J by 3 bases, leaving 15 bases between them. Here the CDR3 reads CAISGDKRYYEQYF. CDR3 coding DNA: TGTGCCATCAGCGGGGACAAACGCTACTACGAGCAGTACTTC.

Remarks on this clonotype: A much larger clone differs by one base, so this may be a read error. J is TRBJ2-1 and V is TRBV5-1, with D hard to call. The germline V gene encodes CDR1 SGHRS and CDR2 YFSETQ. Trimming stripped 0 bases from V and 0 bases from J, with 13 bases between. CDR3 length equals 17 residues. This CDR3 is CASSLAPVVDSYNEQFF. CDR3 bases: TGCGCCAGCAGCTTGGCCCCTGTGGTAGACTCCTACAATGAGCAGTTCTTC.

This clonotype has just a few counts. The chain is built from TRBV3-1 and TRBJ1-1, with D possibly TRBD1 on 5 matching bases. The CDR3 is 14 residues long. The V end lost 4 bases, the J end lost 4 bases, and 13 bases lay between the germline ends. Per the germline V gene, CDR1 is LGHDT and CDR2 is YNNKEL (reference sequence). CDR3 DNA sequence: TGTGCCAGCAGCCCCCACGCGGGGGGCACTGAAGCTTTCTTT. Amino acids: CASSPHAGGTEAFF.

This clonotype was detected only a few times. This chain connects TRBV7-2 to TRBJ2-3, with unresolved D. CDR3 length: 15 residues. The V gene lost 1 base and the J gene lost 1 base, with 9 bases spanning the gap. The V gene's germline CDR1 is SGHTA and CDR2 FQGNSA. The chain's CDR3 is CASSLGGYGTDTQYF. The CDR3 nucleotides read TGTGCCAGCAGCTTAGGGGGATATGGCACAGATACGCAGTATTTT.